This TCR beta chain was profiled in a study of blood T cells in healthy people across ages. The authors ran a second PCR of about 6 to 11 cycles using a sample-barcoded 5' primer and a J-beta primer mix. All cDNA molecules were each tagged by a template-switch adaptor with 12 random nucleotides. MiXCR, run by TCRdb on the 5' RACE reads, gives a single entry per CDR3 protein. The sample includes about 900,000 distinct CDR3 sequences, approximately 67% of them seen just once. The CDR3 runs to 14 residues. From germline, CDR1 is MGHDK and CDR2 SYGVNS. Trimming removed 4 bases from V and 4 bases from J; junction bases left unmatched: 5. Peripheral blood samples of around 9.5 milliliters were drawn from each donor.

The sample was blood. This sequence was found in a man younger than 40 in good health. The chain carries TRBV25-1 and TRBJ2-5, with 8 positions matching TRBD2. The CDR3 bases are TGTGCCAGCAGTGGGACCGGGAGGGGAGAGACCCAGTACTTC. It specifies CASSGTGRGETQYF.